Shown below are 17 T cell receptor beta chains from a single sample sequenced in a study of cytomegalovirus exposure and HLA in healthy donors. 13 Jbeta primers and 60 Vbeta primers were used for the PCR. Sequencing was performed with immunoSEQ multiplex PCR; in TCRdb, only in-frame clones are kept and a portion is missing. The sample includes 190,000 or so clones, 65% to 85% of them seen just once. Sequences were obtained from PBMCs. The receptor set was obtained from a boy aged 2 to 9 in good health and CMV-seronegative.

The J gene is TRBJ1-2, the V gene TRBV5-1, with 8 bases identical to TRBD1. CDR1 is SGHRS and CDR2 is YFSETQ in the germline V gene. V shed 4 bases, J shed 3 bases, and the junction held 2 bases outside the gene matches. There are 13 residues in the CDR3. DNA of the CDR3: TGCGCCAGCAGCCCGGACAGGGACTATGGCTACACCTTC. This sequence encodes CASSPDRDYGYTF.

The chain uses TRBV19 and TRBJ2-5; 7 positions agree with TRBD1. The germline V gene encodes CDR1 LNHDA and CDR2 SQIVND (reference sequence). The V gene end was trimmed by 6 bases and the J gene end by 3 bases; junction bases not matched to a gene: 4. This CDR3 has 13 residues. The CDR3 coding sequence is TGTGCCAGTAGGACCGGGACAGAAGAGACCCAGTACTTC. This encodes CASRTGTEETQYF.

The chain has TRBV19 and TRBJ2-6; a weak D match, TRBD2 (6 bases). CDR1 LNHDA and CDR2 SQIVND come from the germline V gene (reference sequence). There are 14 residues in the CDR3. The ends were cut back, 8 bases at V and 4 bases at J, with 12 bases in the middle. CDR3 sequence: CASLRREGANVLTF. CDR3 coding DNA: TGTGCCAGTTTGAGACGGGAGGGGGCCAACGTCCTGACTTTC.

The gene calls are TRBV7-9 and TRBJ2-7; 7 nucleotides line up with TRBD1. This CDR3 has 16 amino acids. Germline CDR1 reads SEHNR; CDR2 reads FQNEAQ (reference sequence). The ends lost 5 bases at V and 5 bases at J; junction bases unmatched: 15. CDR3 loop: CASSRPRTGTQNEQYF. CDR3 nucleotides: TGTGCCAGCAGCCGCCCAAGGACAGGCACCCAAAACGAGCAGTACTTC.

A few counts support this clone. V gene TRBV13 combines with J gene TRBJ1-2; 8 positions agree with TRBD1. The CDR3 is 14 residues long. Germline V gives CDR1 PRHDT, CDR2 FYEKMQ (reference sequence). After removal of 5 bases from V and 4 bases from J, the junction contained 6 bases not matched to a gene. The DNA for the CDR3 is TGTGCCAGCAGCCCCCGGACAGGGAGCTATGGCTACACCTTC. Its protein is CASSPRTGSYGYTF.

This clone was observed a handful of times. The chain recombines TRBV5-4 with TRBJ1-1; D is uncertain. Trimming stripped 3 bases from V and 5 bases from J, with 11 bases between. This CDR3 region has 13 residues. The germline CDR1 and CDR2 sequences are SGHNT and YYREEE (reference sequence). CDR3 DNA sequence: TGTGCCAGCAGCTCGGGGTTGGGGACTGAAGCTTTCTTT. Amino acids: CASSSGLGTEAFF. Using reference TRBV5-4 and TRBJ1-1 for the parts outside the CDR3, the full variable domain is ETGVTQSPTHLIKTRGQQVTLRCSSQSGHNTVSWYQQALGQGPQFIFQYYREEENGRGNFPPRFSGLQFPNYSSELNVNALELDDSALYLCASSSGLGTEAFFGQGTRLTVV.

CDR3 sequence (DNA): TGTGCCAGCTCTCCCCCCTATGACCGGGATGGCTACACCTTC. Translation gives CASSPPYDRDGYTF. The genes are TRBV18 and TRBJ1-2; D ambiguous. Per the germline V gene, CDR1 is KGHSH and CDR2 is LQKENI. Trimming pared 6 bases from V and 6 bases from J, leaving 17 bases between. This CDR3 spans 14 amino acids.

The V gene is TRBV2, the J gene TRBJ1-2; D may be TRBD1 (6 bases). Deletions cut 4 bases from V and 5 bases from J, with 20 bases between. Germline values: CDR1 SNHLY, CDR2 FYNNEI. This CDR3 contains 16 residues. As DNA, the CDR3 is TGTGCCAGCAGTGGGCAGGGGATCGCTATTGAGTATGGCTACACCTTC. The encoded protein is CASSGQGIAIEYGYTF.

V is TRBV7-2 and J is TRBJ2-3, with 7 bases identical to TRBD1. V dropped 0 bases and J dropped 9; count of bases not matched to a gene: 0. The CDR3 has 12 residues. Looked up from germline, CDR1 is SGHTA and CDR2 is FQGNSA. The DNA for the CDR3 is TGTGCCAGCAGCTTAGCGACAGGGACGCAGTATTTT. It encodes CASSLATGTQYF.

To note about this clone: The same CDR3 arises from other DNA sequences in this sample as well. V usage is TRBV7-2 and J usage is TRBJ1-2, with D maybe TRBD1 (5 bases). Trimming removed 1 base from V and 2 bases from J, with 11 bases in between. The CDR3 runs to 15 residues. CDR1 SGHTA and CDR2 FQGNSA come from the germline V gene. The CDR3 region has the DNA TGTGCCAGCAGCTTAGTAGGGCGGGGGAACTATGGCTACACCTTC. It is translated as CASSLVGRGNYGYTF.

The chain couples TRBV9 to TRBJ2-7; D is ambiguous. This CDR3 comprises 15 residues. The ends were cut back, 3 bases at V and 3 bases at J, with 16 bases in the middle. The V gene's germline CDR1 is SGDLS and CDR2 YYNGEE. CDR3 amino acids: CASSGSPGFVYEQYF. CDR3 DNA sequence: TGTGCCAGCAGCGGTTCTCCGGGTTTCGTCTACGAGCAGTACTTC.

The rearrangement uses TRBV7-2 and TRBJ1-1; 8 bases line up with TRBD1. The germline gives CDR1 SGHTA, CDR2 FQGNSA. Losses at the gene ends were 5 bases for V and 3 bases for J; bases not matched to a gene: 11. This CDR3 has 16 amino acids. CDR3 in DNA: TGTGCCAGCAGCACCCTCGGGCAGGGGGCGGACACTGAAGCTTTCTTT. Protein sequence: CASSTLGQGADTEAFF.

The chain recombines TRBV5-1 with TRBJ2-5; 8 bases are a match to TRBD1. The DNA end is a closer match to TRBJ2-7, so the J assignment may be wrong. Looked up from germline, CDR1 is SGHRS and CDR2 is YFSETQ. The CDR3 totals 17 residues. The CDR3 reads CASSSGGQGGSSYEQYF. The CDR3 DNA reads TGCGCCAGCAGCTCCGGTGGACAGGGCGGAAGCTCCTACGAGCAGTACTTC.

As regards this clone: At one of its ends the junction is not consistent with the germline gene, which may arise from a read error. The chain couples TRBV7-2 to TRBJ1-3, with 12 bases that match TRBD1. The germline gives CDR1 SGHTA, CDR2 FQGNSA. The CDR3 runs 13 residues. This chain's CDR3 is CASSGDRGRAPYF. CDR3 in DNA: TGTGCCAGCAGCGGGGACAGGGGGCGGGCTCCTTACTTT.

This rearrangement joins TRBV5-8 to TRBJ1-5, with TRBD1 identical over 7 bases. Losses at the gene ends were 4 bases for V and 4 bases for J; bases not matched to a gene: 5. Germline CDR1 reads SGHTS; CDR2 reads YDEGEE. The CDR3 covers 14 residues. The CDR3 region is CASSPGQANQPQHF. The CDR3 bases are TGTGCCAGCAGCCCCGGACAGGCAAATCAGCCCCAGCATTTT.

The table lists this clone with a count of one. V usage is TRBV9 and J usage is TRBJ2-5; 10 bases are shared with TRBD1. From germline, CDR1 is SGDLS and CDR2 YYNGEE. After removal of 2 bases from V and 5 bases from J, the junction contained 9 bases not matched to a gene. The length of the CDR3 is 16 residues. This CDR3 is CASSVGGQGLSETQYF. The CDR3 region has the DNA TGTGCCAGCAGCGTTGGGGGACAGGGGTTGAGTGAGACCCAGTACTTC.

The genes are TRBV9 and TRBJ1-4; perhaps TRBD1 as D (6 bases). The germline V and J ends were trimmed by 3 bases and 14 bases, with 14 bases remaining between them. Germline CDR1 is SGDLS and CDR2 is YYNGEE. The CDR3 runs 12 residues. The CDR3 sequence is CASSGNSGHLFF. In DNA, the CDR3 is TGTGCCAGCAGCGGAAATTCGGGACATCTGTTTTTT.